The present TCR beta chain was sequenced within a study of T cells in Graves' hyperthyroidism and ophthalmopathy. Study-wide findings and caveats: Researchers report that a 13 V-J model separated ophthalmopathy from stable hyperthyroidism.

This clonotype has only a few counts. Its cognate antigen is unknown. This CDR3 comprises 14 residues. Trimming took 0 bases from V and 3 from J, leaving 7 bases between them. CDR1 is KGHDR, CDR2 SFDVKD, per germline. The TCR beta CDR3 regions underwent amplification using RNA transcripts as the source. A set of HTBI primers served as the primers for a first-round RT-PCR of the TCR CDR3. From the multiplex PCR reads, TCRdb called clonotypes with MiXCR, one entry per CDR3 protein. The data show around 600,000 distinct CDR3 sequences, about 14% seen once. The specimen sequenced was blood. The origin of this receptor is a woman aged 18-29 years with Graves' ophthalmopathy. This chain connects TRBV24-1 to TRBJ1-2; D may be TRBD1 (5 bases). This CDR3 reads CATSDLGGDYGYTF. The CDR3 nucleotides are TGTGCCACCAGTGATTTGGGGGGTGACTATGGCTACACCTTC.